Below are 23 T cell receptor beta chains sequenced from a single sample in a study of cytomegalovirus exposure and HLA in healthy donors. Use of 60 Vbeta and 13 Jbeta primers characterized the PCR. The repertoire was sequenced with immunoSEQ multiplex PCR; TCRdb's copy has only in-frame clones and lacks some. Of about 170,000 clones listed, roughly 80% are singletons. Sequencing used PBMCs. The source of these receptors is a female donor in good health and CMV-seronegative.

The chain uses TRBV6-1 and TRBJ1-1; D is perhaps TRBD1 (5 bases). V was cut by 3 bases and J by 0 bases, with 11 bases left in between. The CDR3 is 15 residues long. Germline assignment: CDR1 MNHNS and CDR2 SASEGT. The CDR3 region is CASSEQGLMNTEAFF. CDR3 nucleotide sequence: TGTGCCAGCAGTGAGCAGGGCCTGATGAACACTGAAGCTTTCTTT.

The rearrangement joins TRBV6-6 to TRBJ2-5; a weak D match, TRBD2 (5 bases). Germline lookup yields CDR1 MNHNY and CDR2 SVGAGI (reference sequence). V lost 5 bases, J lost 0 bases, and 10 bases lay in between. CDR3 size: 14 residues. Written as DNA, the CDR3 is TGTGCCAGCAGTAGGACTCATAACCAAGAGACCCAGTACTTC. Residues: CASSRTHNQETQYF.

V and J are TRBV21-1 and TRBJ2-3; no DNA check was done on the table's D call, TRBD2. TRBV21-1 is deemed a pseudogene. CDR3 size: 14 residues. The CDR3 is CASSKDRESDTQYF. CDR3 in DNA: TGTGCCAGCAGCAAAGATCGGGAGTCAGATACGCAGTATTTT.

In its sample, this clone was seen a few times. The gene calls are TRBV30 and TRBJ1-3; D might be TRBD1 (5 bases). CDR1 is GTSNPN, CDR2 SVGIG, per germline (reference sequence). The V end lost 3 bases, the J end lost 2 bases, and 8 bases lay between the germline ends. The CDR3 sequence is 13 residues long. CDR3 sequence (DNA): TGTGCCTGGAGACAGGACCCTGGAAACACCATATATTTT. Translating it yields CAWRQDPGNTIYF.

J is TRBJ2-7 and V is TRBV6-5; weak D call: TRBD2 (5 bases). Trimming took off 5 bases at V and 0 bases at J, with 8 bases between the two ends. Germline CDR1 is MNHEY and CDR2 is SVGAGI. The CDR3 has 13 amino acids. DNA of the CDR3: TGTGCCAGCAGTGGGAGCTACTCCTACGAGCAGTACTTC. It specifies CASSGSYSYEQYF.

This chain joins TRBV6-5 and TRBJ1-3; weak D call: TRBD1 (6 bases). V was clipped by 6 bases and J by 2 bases, with 14 bases between them. Germline V CDR1 and CDR2: MNHEY, SVGAGI. CDR3 length: 15 residues. CDR3 region: CASSRTVLPGNTIYF. In DNA, the CDR3 is TGTGCCAGCAGCCGGACAGTCCTGCCTGGAAACACCATATATTTT.

This clone was counted a single time. V gene TRBV9 combines with J gene TRBJ2-7; 9 positions match TRBD2. Germline CDR1 is SGDLS and CDR2 is YYNGEE. The CDR3 runs 18 residues. Trimming cost V 4 bases and J 0 bases; bases outside gene matches: 14. The CDR3 protein is CASSPRFSGGSFSYEQYF. CDR3 sequence (DNA): TGTGCCAGCAGCCCGCGGTTTAGCGGGGGATCCTTCTCCTACGAGCAGTACTTC.

The chain links TRBV15 to TRBJ2-2; TRBD1 might be the D (6 bases). The CDR3 has 15 amino acids. Germline V gene data show CDR1 as LNHNV and CDR2 as YYDKDF (reference sequence). V was cut by 1 base and J by 4 bases, with 10 bases left in between. The CDR3 is CATSRGGTLTGELFF. DNA of the CDR3: TGTGCCACCAGCAGAGGAGGGACACTCACCGGGGAGCTGTTTTTT.

This chain connects TRBV18 to TRBJ1-2; D gene uncertain. The germline V gene encodes CDR1 KGHSH and CDR2 LQKENI. Trimming stripped 3 bases from V and 4 bases from J, with 15 bases between. This CDR3 region has 15 residues. CDR3 nucleotides: TGTGCCAGCTCACCTTCAGAGGCGGGCAGCTATGGCTACACCTTC. It yields the protein CASSPSEAGSYGYTF.

This chain joins TRBV13 and TRBJ2-1, with D perhaps matching TRBD2 (5 bases). CDR3 size: 15 residues. V lost 2 bases and J 6 bases, leaving 14 bases between the germline ends. Per germline, CDR1 PRHDT and CDR2 FYEKMQ (reference sequence). This CDR3 is CASSLPAPEGNEQFF. As DNA, the CDR3 is TGTGCCAGCAGCTTACCAGCGCCCGAGGGCAATGAGCAGTTCTTC. Together with reference TRBV13 and TRBJ2-1, the CDR3 gives the full variable domain: AAGVIQSPRHLIKEKRETATLKCYPIPRHDTVYWYQQGPGQDPQFLISFYEKMQSDKGSIPDRFSAQQFSDYHSELNMSSLELGDSALYFCASSLPAPEGNEQFFGPGTRLTVL.

This chain uses TRBV10-2 with TRBJ1-2; maybe TRBD1 (5 bases). Germline lookup yields CDR1 WSHSY and CDR2 SAAADI. V lost 2 bases, J lost 7 bases, and 11 bases lay in between. The CDR3 is 13 amino acids. CDR3 DNA sequence: TGCGCCAGCAGTGAGGGGGCGTGGGGTGGCTACACCTTC. It encodes CASSEGAWGGYTF.

The chain joins TRBV15 to TRBJ2-4; the D gene is possibly TRBD1 (6 bases). This CDR3 is 17 amino acids long. Germline CDR1 LNHNV, CDR2 YYDKDF (reference sequence). Trimming took 3 bases from V and 5 from J, leaving 20 bases between them. CDR3 sequence: CATSSQPQGPTENIQYF. The CDR3 region has the DNA TGTGCCACCAGCAGTCAACCCCAGGGGCCCACAGAAAACATTCAGTACTTC. The whole variable domain, filled in from reference TRBV15 and TRBJ2-4, reads DAMVIQNPRYQVTQFGKPVTLSCSQTLNHNVMYWYQQKSSQAPKLLFHYYDKDFNNEADTPDNFQSRRPNTSFCFLDIRSPGLGDTAMYLCATSSQPQGPTENIQYFGAGTRLSVL.

The chain uses TRBV21-1 and TRBJ2-7; the D segment call TRBD2 is taken from the table without a DNA check. TRBV21-1 is given as a pseudogene. This CDR3 is 16 amino acids long. The chain's CDR3 is CASSKKLGGRGYEQYF. The CDR3 DNA sequence: TGTGCCAGCAGCAAAAAGTTGGGCGGGAGGGGGTACGAGCAGTACTTC.

The V and J genes are TRBV7-9 and TRBJ2-3; TRBD1 agrees at 9 bases. V shed 5 bases and J 2 bases; nucleotides not matched to a gene: 5. The CDR3 is made up of 15 amino acids. The germline gives CDR1 SEHNR, CDR2 FQNEAQ (reference sequence). The CDR3 DNA follows: TGTGCCAGCAGCAAGGGACAGGGAAACACAGATACGCAGTATTTT. It yields the protein CASSKGQGNTDTQYF.

The rearrangement joins TRBV7-9 to TRBJ1-4, with 9 bases lining up with TRBD1. The ends lost 5 bases at V and 6 bases at J; junction bases unmatched: 10. The CDR3 covers 16 residues. Germline lookup yields CDR1 SEHNR and CDR2 FQNEAQ (reference sequence). CDR3 in amino acids: CASSRGDRDSHEKLFF. DNA for the CDR3: TGTGCCAGCAGCCGCGGGGACAGGGATAGTCATGAAAAACTGTTTTTT.

This clone was counted once. V and J are TRBV19 and TRBJ2-4; 11 bases are a match to TRBD2. V shed 4 bases, J shed 0 bases, and the junction held 8 bases outside the gene matches. In germline, CDR1 is LNHDA, CDR2 SQIVND (reference sequence). This CDR3 has 18 residues. The CDR3 loop reads CASSNLSGRVLAKNIQYF. The CDR3 DNA follows: TGTGCCAGTAGTAATCTTAGCGGGAGGGTCCTAGCCAAAAACATTCAGTACTTC.

The genes are TRBV7-7 and TRBJ2-5; D gene ambiguous. The CDR3 is made up of 13 amino acids. V lost 1 base, J lost 4 bases, and 7 bases lay in between. The germline CDR1 and CDR2 sequences are SSHAT and FNYEAQ (reference sequence). This chain's CDR3 is CASSLVTGETQYF. The CDR3 DNA reads as TGTGCCAGCAGCTTAGTGACGGGAGAGACCCAGTACTTC.

This chain connects TRBV15 to TRBJ1-2; D not resolved. The CDR3 is 13 residues long. V dropped 4 bases and J dropped 2 bases, with 8 bases sitting between them. In germline, CDR1 is LNHNV, CDR2 YYDKDF (reference sequence). In DNA, the CDR3 is TGTGCCACCAGCACCGGGATCAACTATGGCTACACCTTC. Translation: CATSTGINYGYTF.

This rearrangement joins TRBV7-3 to TRBJ1-1; weak D call: TRBD1 (5 bases). From germline, CDR1 is SGHTA and CDR2 FQGTGA. V was cut by 2 bases and J by 4 bases, with 8 bases left in between. This CDR3 has 13 amino acids. As DNA, the CDR3 is TGTGCCAGCAGCTTAGGGGGGATCACTGAAGCTTTCTTT. Its translation is CASSLGGITEAFF.

This clone has just a few counts. V usage is TRBV7-9 and J usage is TRBJ2-7; 13 positions agree with TRBD2. Per germline, CDR1 SEHNR and CDR2 FQNEAQ (reference sequence). The CDR3 extends over 18 amino acids. The trim removed 1 base at V and 1 base at J, leaving 7 bases unmatched. The CDR3 sequence is CASSLGRTSGRGSYEQYF. CDR3 coding DNA: TGTGCCAGCAGCTTAGGAAGGACTAGCGGGAGAGGGTCCTACGAGCAGTACTTC.

The V gene is TRBV6-1, the J gene TRBJ1-4; D gene unclear. The CDR3 is made up of 14 amino acids. Germline V gene lookup returns CDR1 MNHNS and CDR2 SASEGT. V dropped 5 bases and J dropped 5 bases, with 12 bases sitting between them. DNA of the CDR3: TGTGCCAGCAGTTCTTGGAGTGCGAATGAAAAACTGTTTTTT. Translation gives CASSSWSANEKLFF.

The chain carries TRBV6-1 and TRBJ2-7; D may be TRBD1 (5 bases). Between the trimmed V and J ends, which lost 5 bases and 13 bases, there was a span of 15 bases. The germline gives CDR1 MNHNS, CDR2 SASEGT. This CDR3 is built from 11 residues. The CDR3 is CASSSRQICYF. The CDR3 DNA is TGTGCCAGCAGTTCCCGACAGATCTGCTACTTC.

The CDR3 DNA is TGTGCCTGGAGGAACAGGGGTTTTTCCTACGAGCAGTACTTC. This encodes CAWRNRGFSYEQYF. The V call is TRBV30, the J call TRBJ2-7; the match to TRBD1 covers 7 bases. Trimming cost V 3 bases and J 1 base; bases outside gene matches: 6. The CDR3 contains 14 residues. Germline-derived CDR1 and CDR2 are GTSNPN and SVGIG (reference sequence).